This T cell receptor beta chain was sequenced for a study of blood T cell repertoires in COVID-19. As for the study in general: PBMCs, B-cell-depleted T cells, or T cells were the source of the cDNA or gDNA that made up the material.

The CDR3 has 14 amino acids. The germline V gene has CDR1 MNHEY and CDR2 SMNVEV (reference sequence). The V gene lost 3 bases and the J gene lost 6 bases, with 9 bases spanning the gap. In the original workflow: Amplification of reference gene primers was used by the study to estimate nucleated cell counts. Sequenced by immunoSEQ multiplex PCR; TCRdb stores in-frame clones only, minus some. V and J calls plus clone size are reproduced from that table; the DNA served to infer D and trimming. The data hold 200,000 to 300,000 clones, with about nine tenths observed a single time. There are a few counts of this clone.

Sequencing input: peripheral blood. The receptor comes from a man aged 55 to 70 with acute or convalescent COVID-19. This chain connects TRBV27 to TRBJ1-6, with no clear D. CDR3 region: CASSFTPINSPLHF. The CDR3 bases are TGTGCCAGCAGTTTTACCCCTATTAATTCACCCCTCCACTTT.